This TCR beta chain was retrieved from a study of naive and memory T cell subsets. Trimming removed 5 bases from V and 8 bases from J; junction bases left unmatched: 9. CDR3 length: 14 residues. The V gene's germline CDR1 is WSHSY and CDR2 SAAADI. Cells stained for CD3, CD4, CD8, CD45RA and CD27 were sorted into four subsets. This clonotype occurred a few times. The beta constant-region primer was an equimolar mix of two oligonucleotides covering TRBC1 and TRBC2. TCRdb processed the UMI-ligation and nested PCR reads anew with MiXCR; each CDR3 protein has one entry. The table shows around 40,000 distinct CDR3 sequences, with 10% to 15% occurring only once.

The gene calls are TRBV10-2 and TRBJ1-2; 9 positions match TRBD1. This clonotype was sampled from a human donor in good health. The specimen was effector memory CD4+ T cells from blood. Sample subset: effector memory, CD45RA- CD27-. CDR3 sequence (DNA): TGCGCCAGCAGTTCTCAGGGACAGGGAAAGGGCTACACCTTC. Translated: CASSSQGQGKGYTF.